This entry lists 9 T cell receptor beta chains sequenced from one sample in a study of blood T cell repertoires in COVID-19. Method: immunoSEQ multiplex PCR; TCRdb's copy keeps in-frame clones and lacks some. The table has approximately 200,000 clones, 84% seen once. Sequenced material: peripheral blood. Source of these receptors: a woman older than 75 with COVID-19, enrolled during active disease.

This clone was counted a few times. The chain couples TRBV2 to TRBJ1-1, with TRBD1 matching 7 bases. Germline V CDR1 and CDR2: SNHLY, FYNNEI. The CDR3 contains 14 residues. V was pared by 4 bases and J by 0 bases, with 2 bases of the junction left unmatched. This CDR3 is CASSADRLNTEAFF. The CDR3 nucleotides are TGTGCCAGCAGTGCGGACAGGTTGAACACTGAAGCTTTCTTT.

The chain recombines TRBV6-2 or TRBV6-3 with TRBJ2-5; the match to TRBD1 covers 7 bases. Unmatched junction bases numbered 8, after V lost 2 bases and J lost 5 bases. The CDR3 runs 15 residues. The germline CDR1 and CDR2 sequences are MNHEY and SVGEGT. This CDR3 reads CASSYTDRSGETQYF. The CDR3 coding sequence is TGTGCCAGCAGTTACACGGACAGGAGCGGTGAGACCCAGTACTTC.

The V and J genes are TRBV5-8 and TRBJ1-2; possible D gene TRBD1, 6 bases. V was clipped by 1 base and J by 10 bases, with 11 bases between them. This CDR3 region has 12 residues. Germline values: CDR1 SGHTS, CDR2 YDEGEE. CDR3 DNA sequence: TGTGCCAGCAGCTTGACAGGGCCTGACTACACCTTC. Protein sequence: CASSLTGPDYTF.

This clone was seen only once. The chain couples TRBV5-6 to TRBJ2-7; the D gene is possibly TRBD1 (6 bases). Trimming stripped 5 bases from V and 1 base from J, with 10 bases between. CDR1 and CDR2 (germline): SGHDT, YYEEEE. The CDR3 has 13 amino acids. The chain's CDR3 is CASRYQGSYEQYF. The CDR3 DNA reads TGTGCCAGCAGGTATCAGGGGTCCTACGAGCAGTACTTC.

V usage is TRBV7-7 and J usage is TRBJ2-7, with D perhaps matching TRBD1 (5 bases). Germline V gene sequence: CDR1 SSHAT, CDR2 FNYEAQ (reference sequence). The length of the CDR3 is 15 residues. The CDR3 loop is CASSLGRESSYEQYV. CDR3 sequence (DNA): TGTGCTAGCAGCTTAGGCAGGGAAAGCTCCTACGAGCAGTACGTC.

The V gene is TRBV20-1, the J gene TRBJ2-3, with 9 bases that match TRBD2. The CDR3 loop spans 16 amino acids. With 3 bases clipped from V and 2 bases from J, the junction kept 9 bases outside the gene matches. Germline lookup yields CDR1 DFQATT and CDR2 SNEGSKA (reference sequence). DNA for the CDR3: TGCAGTGCTAGTGGTGCAGCGGGGGGACCCACAGATACGCAGTATTTT. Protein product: CSASGAAGGPTDTQYF.

The CDR3: CATSDLGTGGADTQYF. CDR3 DNA: TGTGCCACCAGTGACCTAGGGACAGGGGGCGCAGATACGCAGTATTTT. This chain joins TRBV24-1 and TRBJ2-3; 12 positions match TRBD1. The CDR3 runs to 16 residues. CDR1 is KGHDR, CDR2 SFDVKD, per germline. With 4 bases clipped from V and 4 bases from J, the junction kept 5 bases outside the gene matches.

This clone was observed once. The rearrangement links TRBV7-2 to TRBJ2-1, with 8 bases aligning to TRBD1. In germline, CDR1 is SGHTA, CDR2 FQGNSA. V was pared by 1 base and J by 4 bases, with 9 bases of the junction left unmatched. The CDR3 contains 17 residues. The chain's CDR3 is CASSLGTGLTSYNEQFF. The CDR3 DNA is TGTGCCAGCAGCTTAGGGACAGGGTTAACCTCGTACAATGAGCAGTTCTTC. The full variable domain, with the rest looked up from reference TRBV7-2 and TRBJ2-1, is GAGVSQSPSNKVTEKGKDVELRCDPISGHTALYWYRQSLGQGLEFLIYFQGNSAPDKSGLPSDRFSAERTGGSVSTLTIQRTQQEDSAVYLCASSLGTGLTSYNEQFFGPGTRLTVL.

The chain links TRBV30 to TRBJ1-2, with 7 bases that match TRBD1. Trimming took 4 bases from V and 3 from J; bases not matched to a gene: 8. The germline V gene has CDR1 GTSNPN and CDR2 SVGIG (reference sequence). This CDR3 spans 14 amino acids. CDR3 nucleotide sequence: TGTGCCTGGACCAGGGGGATTGAGGACTATGGCTACACCTTC. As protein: CAWTRGIEDYGYTF.